One sample yielded the 8 T cell receptor beta chains listed below, sequenced in a study of tumor-infiltrating lymphocytes in primary liver carcinoma. From 500 to 600 ng of total RNA, TCR beta-specific cDNA was reverse-transcribed using a constant-region primer. Construction of TCR beta libraries relied on three successive nested multiplex PCR rounds employing slightly modified ARM-PCR. Use of TRBV1-TRBV30 forward primers with a C-beta reverse primer characterized the first two PCR rounds, which lasted about 9 cycles each. MiXCR, run by TCRdb on the multiplex PCR reads, gives a single entry per CDR3 protein. The profile shows 300,000 to 400,000 distinct CDR3 sequences, less than 75% of them singletons. Unsorted whole blood yielded the blood RNA, and germline DNA was also extracted. Material: peripheral blood. The receptors were sampled from a middle-aged man with primary liver carcinoma and hepatitis B virus infection.

V and J are TRBV20-1 and TRBJ1-1; D is uncertain. CDR1 is DFQATT and CDR2 is SNEGSKA in the germline V gene (reference sequence). The V end lost 3 bases, the J end lost 10 bases, and 15 bases lay between the germline ends. The CDR3 consists of 12 residues. In DNA form, the CDR3 reads TGCAGTGCTAGCATGGCCCCCAAAGGAGCTTTCTTT. Its protein product is CSASMAPKGAFF.

Turning to this clonotype: The germline gene is not matched at one end of the junction; a read error may be the cause. The rearrangement links TRBV11-2 to TRBJ2-7; D is perhaps TRBD1 (5 bases). Germline values: CDR1 SGHAT, CDR2 FQNNGV. The CDR3 sequence is 14 residues long. The CDR3 region is CASSLGSGAREQCF. The CDR3 DNA follows: TGTGCCAGCAGCTTAGGTAGTGGGGCTCGCGAGCAATGCTTC.

There are many counts of this clonotype. The V call is TRBV29-1, the J call TRBJ1-2; 7 bases are shared with TRBD1. After removal of 7 bases from V and 4 bases from J, the junction contained 6 bases not matched to a gene. Per germline, CDR1 SQVTM and CDR2 ANQGSEA. The CDR3 length is 12 residues. CDR3 in DNA: TGCAGCGCCGCACGGACAGGCTATGGCTACACCTTC. Translation gives CSAARTGYGYTF.

The chain recombines TRBV5-1 with TRBJ2-3; 7 bases map to TRBD2. The CDR3 length is 17 residues. J lost 2 bases, V lost 7 bases, and 16 bases had no gene match. CDR1 is SGHRS, CDR2 YFSETQ, per germline. CDR3 sequence (DNA): TGCGCCAGCTCTTTTTCGGTTGGCGGGGGATCCACAGATACGCAGTATTTT. This translates into CASSFSVGGGSTDTQYF. Combining the CDR3 with reference TRBV5-1 and TRBJ2-3 gives the whole variable domain KAGVTQTPRYLIKTRGQQVTLSCSPISGHRSVSWYQQTPGQGLQFLFEYFSETQRNKGNFPGRFSGRQFSNSRSEMNVSTLELGDSALYLCASSFSVGGGSTDTQYFGPGTRLTVL.

CDR3 region: CASCAGLAGERQETQYF. Written as DNA, the CDR3 is TGTGCCAGCTGTGCCGGACTAGCGGGAGAGAGGCAAGAGACCCAGTACTTC. The chain joins TRBV12-3 or TRBV12-4 to TRBJ2-5; TRBD2 matches 13 bases. This CDR3 region has 17 residues. Trimming at V came to 8 bases and at J to 2 bases, leaving 11 bases not matched to a gene.

Comments on this clonotype: This may come from a read error, since a much larger clone is one base off. The rearrangement joins TRBV11-3 to TRBJ2-7, with D perhaps matching TRBD2 (6 bases). V was cut by 7 bases and J by 4 bases, with 17 bases left in between. Germline V gene sequence: CDR1 SGHNT, CDR2 YENEEA. The CDR3 totals 14 residues. The chain's CDR3 is CASNYGTVGYEQYF. CDR3 nucleotide sequence: TGTGCCAGCAACTATGGGACTGTCGGATACGAGCAGTACTTC.

On this clonotype itself: A much more abundant neighbour one base away suggests this may be a read error. This chain connects TRBV6-5 to TRBJ1-4, with a tentative D call TRBD1 (5 bases). CDR1 is MNHEY, CDR2 SVGAGI, per germline. The ends were cut back, 6 bases at V and 10 bases at J, with 21 bases in the middle. This CDR3 has 15 amino acids. The CDR3 nucleotides are TGTGCCAGCAGCAAACGGGGGGATGGAGATGGAAAACTGTTTTTT. Translated: CASSKRGDGDGKLFF.

A word on this clonotype: A much larger clone sits a single nucleotide away, making a read error possible. The genes are TRBV14 and TRBJ2-3; the D gene is possibly TRBD1 (7 bases). The V gene's germline CDR1 is SGHDN and CDR2 FVKESK. The length of the CDR3 is 17 residues. Between the trimmed V and J ends, which lost 4 bases and 3 bases, there was a span of 20 bases. This CDR3 reads CASSLRGAVRWTDTQYF. Written as DNA, the CDR3 is TGTGCCAGCAGCCTCAGGGGGGCGGTCCGATGGACAGATACGCAGTATTTT. Based on the CDR3 plus reference TRBV14 and TRBJ2-3, the full variable domain is EAGVTQFPSHSVIEKGQTVTLRCDPISGHDNLYWYRRVMGKEIKFLLHFVKESKQDESGMPNNRFLAERTGGTYSTLKVQPAELEDSGVYFCASSLRGAVRWTDTQYFGPGTRLTVL.